This entry is about one T cell receptor beta chain. The data stem from a study of blood T cell repertoires in COVID-19. Here immunoSEQ multiplex PCR was the method, and the copy in TCRdb shows in-frame clones only, minus some. Of around 170,000 clones in the sample, 60% to 80% are singletons; the top ten hold approximately 14%. This CDR3 contains 15 residues. Germline V gene sequence: CDR1 LGHDT, CDR2 YNNKEL (reference sequence). Germline trimming cut 4 bases from V and 8 bases from J; bases unmatched to any gene: 14. Cohorts were determined from participant-reported clinical history. This TCR derives from a man in his sixties who had been exposed to COVID-19. The source material was PBMCs or T cells enriched from blood (not recorded which). The chain links TRBV3-1 (or the pseudogene TRBV3-2) to TRBJ2-7; TRBD2 matches 7 bases. The CDR3: CASSPRGGGRHKQYF. In DNA, the CDR3 is TGTGCCAGCAGCCCCCGCGGGGGTGGCAGGCACAAGCAGTACTTC.